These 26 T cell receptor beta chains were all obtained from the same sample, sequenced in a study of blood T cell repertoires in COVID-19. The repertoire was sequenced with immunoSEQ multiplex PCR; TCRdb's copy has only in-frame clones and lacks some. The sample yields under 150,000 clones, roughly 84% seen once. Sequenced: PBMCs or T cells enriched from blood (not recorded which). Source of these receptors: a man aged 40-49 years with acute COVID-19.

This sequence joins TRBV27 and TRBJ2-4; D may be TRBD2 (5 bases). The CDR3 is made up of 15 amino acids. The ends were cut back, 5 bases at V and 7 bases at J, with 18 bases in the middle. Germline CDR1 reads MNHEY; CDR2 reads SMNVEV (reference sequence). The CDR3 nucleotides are TGTGCCAGCAGTCCGCGGGCCCCCGTGTGGAACATTCAGTACTTC. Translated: CASSPRAPVWNIQYF.

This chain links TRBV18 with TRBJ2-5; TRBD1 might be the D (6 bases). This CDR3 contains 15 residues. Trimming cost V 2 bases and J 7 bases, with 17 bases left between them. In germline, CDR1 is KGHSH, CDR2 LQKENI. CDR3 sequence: CASSPTGISTGTQYF. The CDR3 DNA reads TGTGCCAGCTCACCAACAGGGATCTCGACCGGGACCCAGTACTTC.

The CDR3: CASSSRRGGPTDTQYF. The DNA of the CDR3 is TGTGCCAGCAGTTCCAGGCGGGGCGGACCCACAGATACGCAGTATTTT. The chain links TRBV5-4 to TRBJ2-3, with a tentative D call TRBD2 (6 bases). V was shortened by 5 bases and J by 2 bases, with 18 bases between the two germline ends. Germline V gene data show CDR1 as SGHNT and CDR2 as YYREEE (reference sequence). This CDR3 spans 16 amino acids.

This CDR3 reads CASSLRGRNEQFF. CDR3 sequence (DNA): TGTGCCAGCAGTTTAAGAGGGAGAAATGAGCAGTTCTTC. The chain employs TRBV12-3 or TRBV12-4 and TRBJ2-1, with a tentative D call TRBD2 (5 bases). Trimming removed 2 bases from V and 7 bases from J, with 9 bases in between. The CDR3 sequence is 13 residues long.

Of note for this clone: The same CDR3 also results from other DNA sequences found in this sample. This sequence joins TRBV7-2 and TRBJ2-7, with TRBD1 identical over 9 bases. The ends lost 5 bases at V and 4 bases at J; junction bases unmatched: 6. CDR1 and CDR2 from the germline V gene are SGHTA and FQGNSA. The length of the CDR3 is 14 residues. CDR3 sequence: CASSNRDRAYEQYF. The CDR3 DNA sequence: TGTGCCAGCAGCAACCGGGACAGGGCATACGAGCAGTACTTC.

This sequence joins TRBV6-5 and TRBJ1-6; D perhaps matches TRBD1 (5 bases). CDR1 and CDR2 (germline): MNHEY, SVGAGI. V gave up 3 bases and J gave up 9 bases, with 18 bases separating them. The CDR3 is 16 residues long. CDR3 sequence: CASSYGVPHRGSPLHF. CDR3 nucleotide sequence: TGTGCCAGCAGTTATGGGGTCCCCCATAGGGGTTCACCCCTCCACTTT.

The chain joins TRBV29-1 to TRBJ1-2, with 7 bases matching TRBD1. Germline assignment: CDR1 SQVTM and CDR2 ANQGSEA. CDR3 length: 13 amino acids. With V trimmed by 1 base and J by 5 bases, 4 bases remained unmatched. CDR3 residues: CSVEGGTVYGYTF. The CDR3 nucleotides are TGCAGCGTTGAAGGAGGGACAGTGTATGGCTACACCTTC.

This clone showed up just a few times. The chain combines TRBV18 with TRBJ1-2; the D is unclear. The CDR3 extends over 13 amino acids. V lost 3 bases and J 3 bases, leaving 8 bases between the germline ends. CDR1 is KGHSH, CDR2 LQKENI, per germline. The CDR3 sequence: CASSPEGYYGYTF. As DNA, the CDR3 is TGTGCCAGCTCACCTGAGGGTTACTATGGCTACACCTTC.

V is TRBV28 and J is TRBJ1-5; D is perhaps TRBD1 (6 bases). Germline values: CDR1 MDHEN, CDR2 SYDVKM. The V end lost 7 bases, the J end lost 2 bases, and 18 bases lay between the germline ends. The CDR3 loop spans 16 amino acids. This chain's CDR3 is CASTPWEQGGNQPQHF. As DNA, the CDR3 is TGTGCCAGCACCCCCTGGGAACAGGGAGGCAATCAGCCCCAGCATTTT.

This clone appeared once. The CDR3 sequence is CASSESRDYEQYF. The CDR3 DNA is TGCGCCAGCAGTGAGTCCCGGGACTACGAGCAGTACTTC. The chain links TRBV10-2 to TRBJ2-7; D is perhaps TRBD2 (5 bases). CDR1 is WSHSY, CDR2 SAAADI, per germline. V dropped 0 bases and J dropped 3 bases, with 6 bases sitting between them. The CDR3 consists of 13 residues.

The CDR3 nucleotides are TGTGCCAGCTCATCCGGGACAGCGTACTCTGGAAACACCATATATTTT. The encoded protein is CASSSGTAYSGNTIYF. The genes are TRBV18 and TRBJ1-3; 7 bases fit TRBD1. The CDR3 is 16 residues long. Germline assignment: CDR1 KGHSH and CDR2 LQKENI. Trimming at V came to 5 bases and at J to 0 bases, leaving 7 bases not matched to a gene.

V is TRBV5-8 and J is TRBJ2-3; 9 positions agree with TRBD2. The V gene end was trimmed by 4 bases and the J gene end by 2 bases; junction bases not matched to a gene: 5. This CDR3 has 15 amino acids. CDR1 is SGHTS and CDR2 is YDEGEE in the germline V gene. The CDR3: CASSLRTSDTDTQYF. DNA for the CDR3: TGTGCCAGCAGCCTCCGGACTAGCGACACAGATACGCAGTATTTT.

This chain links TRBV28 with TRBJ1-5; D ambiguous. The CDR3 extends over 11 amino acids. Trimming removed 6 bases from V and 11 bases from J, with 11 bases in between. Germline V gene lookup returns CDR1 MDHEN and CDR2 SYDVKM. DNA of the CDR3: TGTGCCAGCAGCTCCCGGGAGTCCCAGCATTTT. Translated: CASSSRESQHF.

The CDR3 reads CASSQGAGRPYEQYF. As DNA, the CDR3 is TGTGCCAGTAGTCAAGGGGCAGGGCGGCCTTACGAGCAGTACTTC. This chain connects TRBV19 to TRBJ2-7; a weak D match, TRBD1 (5 bases). Germline V CDR1 and CDR2: LNHDA, SQIVND (reference sequence). The CDR3 consists of 15 residues. V lost 5 bases and J lost 4, with 18 bases in between.

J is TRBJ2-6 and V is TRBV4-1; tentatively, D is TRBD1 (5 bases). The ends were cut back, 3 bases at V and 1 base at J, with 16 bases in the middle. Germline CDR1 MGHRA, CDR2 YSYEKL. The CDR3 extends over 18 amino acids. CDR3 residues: CASSQISSAGSGANVLTF. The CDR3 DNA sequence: TGCGCCAGCAGCCAGATATCCTCAGCAGGGTCTGGGGCCAACGTCCTGACTTTC.

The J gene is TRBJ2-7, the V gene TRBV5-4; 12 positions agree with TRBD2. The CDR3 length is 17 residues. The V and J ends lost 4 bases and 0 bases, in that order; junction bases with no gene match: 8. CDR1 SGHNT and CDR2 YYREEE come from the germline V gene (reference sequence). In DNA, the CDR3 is TGTGCCAGCAGCCGATCCGGACTAGCGGGATACTCCTACGAGCAGTACTTC. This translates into CASSRSGLAGYSYEQYF.

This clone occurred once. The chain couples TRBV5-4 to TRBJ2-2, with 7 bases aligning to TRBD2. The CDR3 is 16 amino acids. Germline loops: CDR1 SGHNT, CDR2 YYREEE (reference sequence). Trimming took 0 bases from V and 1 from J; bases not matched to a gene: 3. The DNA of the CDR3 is TGTGCCAGCAGCTTGGGGGTAGCGGGGAACACCGGGGAGCTGTTTTTT. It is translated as CASSLGVAGNTGELFF. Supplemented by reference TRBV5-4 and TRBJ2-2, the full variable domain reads ETGVTQSPTHLIKTRGQQVTLRCSSQSGHNTVSWYQQALGQGPQFIFQYYREEENGRGNFPPRFSGLQFPNYSSELNVNALELDDSALYLCASSLGVAGNTGELFFGEGSRLTVL.

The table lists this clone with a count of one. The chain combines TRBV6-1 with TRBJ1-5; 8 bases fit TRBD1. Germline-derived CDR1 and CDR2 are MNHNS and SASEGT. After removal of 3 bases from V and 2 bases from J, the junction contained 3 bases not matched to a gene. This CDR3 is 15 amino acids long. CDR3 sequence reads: CASSEETGGNQPQHF. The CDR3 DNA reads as TGTGCCAGCAGTGAGGAGACAGGGGGCAATCAGCCCCAGCATTTT.

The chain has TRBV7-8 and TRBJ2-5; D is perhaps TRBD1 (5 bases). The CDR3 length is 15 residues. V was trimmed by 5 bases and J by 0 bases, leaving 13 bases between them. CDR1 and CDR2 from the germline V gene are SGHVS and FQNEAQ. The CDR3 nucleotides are TGTGCCAGCAGCCCCTTGGTCAGGGACCAAGAGACCCAGTACTTC. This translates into CASSPLVRDQETQYF.

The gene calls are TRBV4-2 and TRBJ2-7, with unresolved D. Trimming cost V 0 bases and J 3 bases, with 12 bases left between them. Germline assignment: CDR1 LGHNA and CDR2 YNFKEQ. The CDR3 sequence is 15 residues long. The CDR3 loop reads CASSQEVNNYYEQYF. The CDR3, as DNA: TGTGCCAGCAGCCAAGAAGTGAATAACTACTACGAGCAGTACTTC.

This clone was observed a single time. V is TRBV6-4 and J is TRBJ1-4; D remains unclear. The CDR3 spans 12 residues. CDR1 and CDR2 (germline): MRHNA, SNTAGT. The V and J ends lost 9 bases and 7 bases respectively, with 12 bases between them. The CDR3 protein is CARKSLGEKLFF. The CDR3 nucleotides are TGTGCCAGGAAATCTCTAGGTGAAAAACTGTTTTTT.

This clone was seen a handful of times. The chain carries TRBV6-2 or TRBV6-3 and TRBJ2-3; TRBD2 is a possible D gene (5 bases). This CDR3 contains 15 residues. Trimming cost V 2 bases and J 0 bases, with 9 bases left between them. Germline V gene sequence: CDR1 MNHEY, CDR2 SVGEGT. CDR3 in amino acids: CASSYAGSSTDTQYF. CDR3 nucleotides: TGTGCCAGCAGTTACGCGGGCTCCAGCACAGATACGCAGTATTTT.

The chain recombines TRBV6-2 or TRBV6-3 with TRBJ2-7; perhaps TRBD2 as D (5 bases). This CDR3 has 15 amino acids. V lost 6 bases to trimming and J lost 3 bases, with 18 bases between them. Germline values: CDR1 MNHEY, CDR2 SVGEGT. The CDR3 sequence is CASSTLSLGYYEQYF. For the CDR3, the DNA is TGTGCCAGCAGCACCTTATCACTAGGATACTACGAGCAGTACTTC.

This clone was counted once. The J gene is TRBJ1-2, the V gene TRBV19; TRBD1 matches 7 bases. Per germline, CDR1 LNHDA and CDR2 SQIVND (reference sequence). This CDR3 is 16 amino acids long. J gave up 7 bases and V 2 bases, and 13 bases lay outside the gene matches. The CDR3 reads CASSITIGQDLGGYTF. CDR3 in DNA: TGTGCCAGTAGTATAACCATCGGACAGGACCTAGGTGGCTACACCTTC.

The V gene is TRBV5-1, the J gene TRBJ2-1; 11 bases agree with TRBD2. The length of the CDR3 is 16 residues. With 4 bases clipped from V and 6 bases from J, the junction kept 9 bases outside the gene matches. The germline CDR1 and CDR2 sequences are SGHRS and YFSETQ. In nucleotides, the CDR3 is TGCGCCAGCAGCGTTAGACTAGCGGGGACTACCAATGAGCAGTTCTTC. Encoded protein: CASSVRLAGTTNEQFF.

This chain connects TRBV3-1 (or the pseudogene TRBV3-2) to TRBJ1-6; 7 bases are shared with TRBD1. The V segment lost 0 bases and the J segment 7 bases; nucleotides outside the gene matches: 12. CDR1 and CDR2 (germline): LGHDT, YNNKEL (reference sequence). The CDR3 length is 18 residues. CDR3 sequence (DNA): TGTGCCAGCAGCCAAGAAGGTGCAGGGGGACCGTTCAATTCACCCCTCCACTTT. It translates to CASSQEGAGGPFNSPLHF.